These 15 T cell receptor beta chains were all obtained from the same sample, sequenced in a study of shared clonotypes between healthy human individuals. TCRdb's copy holds only in-frame clones and misses some; the assay was immunoSEQ multiplex PCR. The top ten clones hold 0.39% of a sample with millions of clones, approximately 93% of them seen once. Material for sequencing was naive CD4+ T cells from PBMCs. The subset was: CD45RA+ positively selected. The source is a man in his late teens or twenties in good health. Some clones in this sample may be carry-over from other donors' samples.

The rearrangement uses TRBV9 and TRBJ2-5, with D perhaps matching TRBD2 (6 bases). The length of the CDR3 is 14 residues. Germline V gene sequence: CDR1 SGDLS, CDR2 YYNGEE. Trimming removed 0 bases from V and 10 bases from J, with 16 bases in between. The CDR3 sequence: CASSVVPGAGDQYF. The CDR3 region has the DNA TGTGCCAGCAGCGTAGTTCCGGGAGCCGGGGACCAGTACTTC.

V usage is TRBV7-9 and J usage is TRBJ1-2; 7 nucleotides line up with TRBD1. The CDR3 totals 12 residues. The J segment lost 8 bases and the V segment lost 5 bases, leaving 5 bases of the junction unmatched. Germline values: CDR1 SEHNR, CDR2 FQNEAQ (reference sequence). The CDR3 DNA reads as TGTGCCAGCAGCCTGGACAGGAAAGGCTACACCTTC. Amino acid sequence: CASSLDRKGYTF.

The chain uses TRBV28 and TRBJ1-4, with a weak D call TRBD1 (5 bases). From germline, CDR1 is MDHEN and CDR2 SYDVKM. The CDR3 runs to 15 residues. Trimming shortened V by 3 bases and J by 10 bases, and 18 bases separated the two germline ends. CDR3 sequence (DNA): TGTGCCAGCAGTTTTGGCGGGACCGCCCGGGGAAAACTGTTTTTT. It specifies CASSFGGTARGKLFF.

The genes are TRBV6-6 and TRBJ2-1; D not certain. CDR3 length: 14 amino acids. The germline V gene encodes CDR1 MNHNY and CDR2 SVGAGI (reference sequence). Trimming stripped 2 bases from V and 3 bases from J, with 8 bases between. The CDR3 spells CASSYVPGYNEQFF. CDR3 bases: TGTGCCAGCAGTTACGTCCCCGGCTACAATGAGCAGTTCTTC.

This clone was recorded only once. The chain joins TRBV5-1 to TRBJ2-3; the D gene is possibly TRBD1 (6 bases). The germline CDR1 and CDR2 sequences are SGHRS and YFSETQ. This CDR3 has 14 amino acids. Trimming left V 7 bases short and J 5 bases short, with 17 bases between. CDR3 residues: CASRVQGSGDTQYF. Written as DNA, the CDR3 is TGCGCCAGCCGGGTACAGGGAAGTGGAGATACGCAGTATTTT.

The V call is TRBV11-3, the J call TRBJ2-1; TRBD1 matches 8 bases. Losses at the gene ends were 5 bases for V and 3 bases for J; bases not matched to a gene: 6. The CDR3 contains 15 residues. Germline lookup yields CDR1 SGHNT and CDR2 YENEEA. The CDR3 sequence is CASSAGTGLYNEQFF. DNA of the CDR3: TGTGCCAGCAGCGCCGGGACAGGCCTCTACAATGAGCAGTTCTTC.

The J gene is TRBJ2-3, the V gene TRBV5-4; 9 nucleotides agree with TRBD1. Germline assignment: CDR1 SGHNT and CDR2 YYREEE (reference sequence). The CDR3 covers 15 residues. Trimming removed 3 bases from V and 4 bases from J; junction bases left unmatched: 6. The CDR3 coding sequence is TGTGCCAGCAGCTATAAGGGACAGGGTTCAGATACGCAGTATTTT. It codes for CASSYKGQGSDTQYF.

The chain joins TRBV6-6 to TRBJ2-1, with no clear D. The ends were cut back, 5 bases at V and 4 bases at J, with 15 bases in the middle. CDR1 and CDR2 from the germline V gene are MNHNY and SVGAGI (reference sequence). CDR3 length equals 15 residues. The CDR3: CASSMRPQRYNEQFF. The CDR3 coding sequence is TGTGCCAGCAGTATGCGACCACAACGGTACAATGAGCAGTTCTTC.

The CDR3 bases are TGTGCCAGTGCCCCACAGGGGACTTCTGAAGCTTTCTTT. Its translation: CASAPQGTSEAFF. The chain joins TRBV19 to TRBJ1-1; 7 bases are a match to TRBD1. The ends lost 8 bases at V and 6 bases at J; junction bases unmatched: 9. The CDR3 contains 13 residues. Germline V CDR1 and CDR2: LNHDA, SQIVND (reference sequence).

Worth noting for this clone: Other nucleotide sequences in the sample specify the same CDR3. The chain links TRBV29-1 to TRBJ2-5; D perhaps matches TRBD1 (6 bases). Trimming cost V 7 bases and J 4 bases, with 7 bases left between them. Per germline, CDR1 SQVTM and CDR2 ANQGSEA. The CDR3 runs to 10 residues. Here the CDR3 reads CSAGAETQYF. CDR3 bases: TGCAGCGCAGGGGCAGAGACCCAGTACTTC.

The chain joins TRBV28 to TRBJ1-5, with D tentatively TRBD1 (5 bases). The germline gives CDR1 MDHEN, CDR2 SYDVKM. CDR3 size: 15 residues. V lost 5 bases to trimming and J lost 7 bases, with 18 bases between them. The CDR3 coding sequence is TGTGCCAGCAGTGACCGGACACCCGGAGACCAGCCCCAGCATTTT. Encoded protein: CASSDRTPGDQPQHF.

This chain connects TRBV5-5 to TRBJ1-1, with D perhaps matching TRBD1 (5 bases). The CDR3 has 19 amino acids. The germline V and J ends were trimmed by 2 bases and 1 base, with 24 bases remaining between them. Germline CDR1 and CDR2: SGHKS and YYEKEE (reference sequence). The CDR3 sequence: CASSLYAAGTLTSNTEAFF. DNA of the CDR3: TGTGCCAGCAGCTTATACGCAGCCGGGACCTTGACCTCGAACACTGAAGCTTTCTTT.

Of note for this clone: This sample also contains other DNA sequences that code for the same CDR3. The rearrangement uses TRBV28 and TRBJ2-3, with D unresolved. V lost 4 bases to trimming and J lost 0 bases, with 5 bases between them. CDR1 MDHEN and CDR2 SYDVKM come from the germline V gene. The CDR3 is made up of 13 amino acids. CDR3 amino acids: CASSSPSTDTQYF. CDR3 DNA sequence: TGTGCCAGCAGTTCCCCCAGCACAGATACGCAGTATTTT.

This sequence joins TRBV11-2 and TRBJ2-1; the D gene is possibly TRBD1 (5 bases). Trimming cost V 5 bases and J 0 bases, with 11 bases left between them. The CDR3 is 15 amino acids. Germline-derived CDR1 and CDR2 are SGHAT and FQNNGV. The CDR3: CASSTAGPSYNEQFF. The CDR3 nucleotides are TGTGCCAGCAGCACGGCAGGGCCCTCCTACAATGAGCAGTTCTTC.

The chain recombines TRBV9 with TRBJ2-1, with D unclear. CDR1 is SGDLS and CDR2 is YYNGEE in the germline V gene. CDR3 length equals 14 residues. V gave up 0 bases and J gave up 8 bases, with 12 bases separating them. For the CDR3, the DNA is TGTGCCAGCAGCGTAGTAAGAGAAGGTGATGAGCAGTTCTTC. The encoded protein is CASSVVREGDEQFF.